This entry concerns a single TCR beta chain. The antigen is undetermined. These data come from a study of blood T cells in healthy people across ages. Study results and limitations: Versus aged donors, long-lived donors had higher diversity and more naive CD4+ cells. When one million T cells were used, diversity estimates were thought to be underestimates.

V lost 10 bases to trimming and J lost 7 bases; unmatched junction nucleotides: 16. Germline V gives CDR1 SGHTA, CDR2 FQGNSA. This CDR3 comprises 15 residues. Each sample provided at least 6 micrograms of extracted total RNA. A J-beta primer mix and a sample-barcoded 5' primer were used in a second PCR of roughly 7 to 12 cycles. Individual samples furnished no less than 2.5 million CDR3-containing paired-end reads apiece. TCRdb ran MiXCR on the 5' RACE reads and lists one entry per CDR3 protein. The data contain roughly 1,800,000 distinct CDR3 sequences, around 50% of them seen just once; the ten biggest clones take up over 2%.

The material sequenced was blood. The V gene is TRBV7-2, the J gene TRBJ1-2; TRBD1 matches at 9 bases. This receptor was obtained from a woman between 40 and 55 years old in good health. The CDR3 spells CAIPGQGLKIGGYTF. Here the CDR3 DNA reads TGTGCCATTCCGGGACAGGGCCTTAAAATCGGTGGCTACACCTTC. The full variable domain, its missing parts supplied by reference TRBV7-2 and TRBJ1-2, is GAGVSQSPSNKVTEKGKDVELRCDPISGHTALYWYRQSLGQGLEFLIYFQGNSAPDKSGLPSDRFSAERTGGSVSTLTIQRTQQEDSAVYLCAIPGQGLKIGGYTFGSGTRLTVV.